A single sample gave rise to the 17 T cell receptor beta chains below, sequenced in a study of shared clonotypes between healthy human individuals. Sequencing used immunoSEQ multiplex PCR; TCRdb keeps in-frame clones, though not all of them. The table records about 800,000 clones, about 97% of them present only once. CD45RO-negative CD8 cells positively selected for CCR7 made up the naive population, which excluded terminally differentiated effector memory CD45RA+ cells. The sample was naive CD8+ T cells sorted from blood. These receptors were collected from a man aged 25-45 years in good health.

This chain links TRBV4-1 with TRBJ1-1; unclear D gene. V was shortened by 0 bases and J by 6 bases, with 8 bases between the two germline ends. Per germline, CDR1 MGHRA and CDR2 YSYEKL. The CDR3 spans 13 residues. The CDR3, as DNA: TGCGCCAGCAGCCAAGAGGACTCACCTGAAGCTTTCTTT. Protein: CASSQEDSPEAFF.

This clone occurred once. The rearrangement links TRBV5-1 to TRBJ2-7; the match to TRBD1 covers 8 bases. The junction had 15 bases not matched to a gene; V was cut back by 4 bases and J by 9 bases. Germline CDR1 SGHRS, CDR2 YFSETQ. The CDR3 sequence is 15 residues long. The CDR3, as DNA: TGCGCCAGCAGCCCGGAGACAGGGGCCGACCCGAGGCAGTACTTC. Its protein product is CASSPETGADPRQYF.

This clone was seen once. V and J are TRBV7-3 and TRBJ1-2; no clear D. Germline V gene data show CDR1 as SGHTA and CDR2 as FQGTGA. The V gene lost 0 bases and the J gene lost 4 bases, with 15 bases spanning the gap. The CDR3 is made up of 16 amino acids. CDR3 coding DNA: TGTGCCAGCAGCTTAACGGGCAGAGGAGGTAGCTATGGCTACACCTTC. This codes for CASSLTGRGGSYGYTF.

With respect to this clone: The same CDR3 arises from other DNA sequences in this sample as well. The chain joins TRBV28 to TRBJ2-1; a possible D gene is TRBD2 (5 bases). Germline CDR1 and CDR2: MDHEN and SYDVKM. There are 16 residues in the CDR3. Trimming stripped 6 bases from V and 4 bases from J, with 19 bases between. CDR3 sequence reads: CASSPRTSGSYNEQFF. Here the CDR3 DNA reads TGTGCCAGCAGCCCGAGGACCAGTGGGAGTTACAATGAGCAGTTCTTC.

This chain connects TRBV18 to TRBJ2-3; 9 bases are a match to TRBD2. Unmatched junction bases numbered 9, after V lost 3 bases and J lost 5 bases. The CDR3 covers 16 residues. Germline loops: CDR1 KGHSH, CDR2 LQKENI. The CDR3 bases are TGTGCCAGCTCACCGAAAATAGCGGGAGTGCGAGATACGCAGTATTTT. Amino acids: CASSPKIAGVRDTQYF.

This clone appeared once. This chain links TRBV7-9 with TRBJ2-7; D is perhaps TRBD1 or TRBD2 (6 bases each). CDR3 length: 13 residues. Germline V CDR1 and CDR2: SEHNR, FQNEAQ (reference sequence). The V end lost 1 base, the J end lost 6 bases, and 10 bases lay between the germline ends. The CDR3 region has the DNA TGTGCCAGCAGCTTAGACGGGGGCTCCGAGCAGTACTTC. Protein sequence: CASSLDGGSEQYF.

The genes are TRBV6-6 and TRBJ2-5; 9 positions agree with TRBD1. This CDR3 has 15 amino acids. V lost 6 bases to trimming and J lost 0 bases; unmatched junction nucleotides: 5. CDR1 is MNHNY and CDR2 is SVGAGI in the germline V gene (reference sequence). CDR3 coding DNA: TGTGCCAGCAGCTTCGGGACAGGGTACCAAGAGACCCAGTACTTC. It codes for CASSFGTGYQETQYF.

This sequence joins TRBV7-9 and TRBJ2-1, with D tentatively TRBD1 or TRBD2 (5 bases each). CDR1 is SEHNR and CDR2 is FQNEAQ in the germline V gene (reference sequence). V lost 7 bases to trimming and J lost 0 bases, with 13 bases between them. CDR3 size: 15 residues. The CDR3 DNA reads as TGTGCCAGCAATGGGGGATCGAGCTCCTACAATGAGCAGTTCTTC. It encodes CASNGGSSSYNEQFF.

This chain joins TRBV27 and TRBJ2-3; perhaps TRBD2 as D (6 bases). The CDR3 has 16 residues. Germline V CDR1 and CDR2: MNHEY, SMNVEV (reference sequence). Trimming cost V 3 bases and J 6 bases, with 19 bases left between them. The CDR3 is CASSFPGGAGSDTQYF. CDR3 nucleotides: TGTGCCAGCAGTTTTCCCGGGGGAGCTGGGTCGGATACGCAGTATTTT.

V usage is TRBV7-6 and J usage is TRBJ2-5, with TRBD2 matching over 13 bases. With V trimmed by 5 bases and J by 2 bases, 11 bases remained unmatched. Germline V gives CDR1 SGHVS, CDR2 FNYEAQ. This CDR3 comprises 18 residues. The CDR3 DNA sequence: TGTGCCAGCAGCACCCGGACTAGCGGGAGCAGTCATCAAGAGACCCAGTACTTC. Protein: CASSTRTSGSSHQETQYF.

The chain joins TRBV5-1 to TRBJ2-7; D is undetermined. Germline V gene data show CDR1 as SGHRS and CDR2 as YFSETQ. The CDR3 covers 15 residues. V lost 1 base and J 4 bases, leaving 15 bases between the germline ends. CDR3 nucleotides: TGCGCCAGCAGCTTGAGGCCTAGGGATTTGTACGAGCAGTACTTC. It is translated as CASSLRPRDLYEQYF.

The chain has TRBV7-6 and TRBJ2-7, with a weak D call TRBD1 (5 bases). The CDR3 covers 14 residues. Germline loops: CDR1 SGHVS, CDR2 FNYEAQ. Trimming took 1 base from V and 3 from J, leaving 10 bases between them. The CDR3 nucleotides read TGTGCCAGCAGCTTAGACGCAGGGAACTACGAGCAGTACTTC. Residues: CASSLDAGNYEQYF.

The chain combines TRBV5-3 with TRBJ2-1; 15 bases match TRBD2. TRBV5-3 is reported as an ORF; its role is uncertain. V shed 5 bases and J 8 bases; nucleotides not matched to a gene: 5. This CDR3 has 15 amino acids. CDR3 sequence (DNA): TGTGCCAGAAGATGGACTAGCGGGAGGGTCGATGAGCAGTTCTTC. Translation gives CARRWTSGRVDEQFF.

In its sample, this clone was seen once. The CDR3: CAAAGGSSYEQYF. The CDR3 DNA reads as TGTGCCGCGGCTGGGGGAAGCTCCTACGAGCAGTACTTC. The chain combines TRBV27 with TRBJ2-7; D assignment may be TRBD1 or TRBD2 (5 bases each). The CDR3 extends over 13 amino acids. Looked up from germline, CDR1 is MNHEY and CDR2 is SMNVEV (reference sequence). Deletions cut 11 bases from V and 0 bases from J, with 14 bases between.

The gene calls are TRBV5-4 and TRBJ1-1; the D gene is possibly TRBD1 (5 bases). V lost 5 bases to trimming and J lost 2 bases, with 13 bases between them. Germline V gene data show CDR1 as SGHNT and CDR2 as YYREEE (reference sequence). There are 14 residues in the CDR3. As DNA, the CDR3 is TGTGCCAGCAGTTGGGGCAGGTACAACACTGAAGCTTTCTTT. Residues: CASSWGRYNTEAFF.

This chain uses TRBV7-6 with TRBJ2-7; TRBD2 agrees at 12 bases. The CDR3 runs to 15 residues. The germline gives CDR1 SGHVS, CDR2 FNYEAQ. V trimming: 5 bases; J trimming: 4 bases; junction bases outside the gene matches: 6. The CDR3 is CASSTTSGSRYEQYF. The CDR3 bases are TGTGCCAGCAGCACGACTAGCGGGAGTCGTTACGAGCAGTACTTC.

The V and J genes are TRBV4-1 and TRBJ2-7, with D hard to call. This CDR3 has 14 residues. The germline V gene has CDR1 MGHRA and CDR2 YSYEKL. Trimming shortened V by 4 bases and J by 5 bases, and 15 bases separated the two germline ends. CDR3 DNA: TGCGCCAGCAGCCCCCCGGTTGGTCGGAACGAGCAGTACTTC. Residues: CASSPPVGRNEQYF.